The 28 T cell receptor beta chains listed next were all sequenced from one sample in a study of Graves' ophthalmopathy and Graves' hyperthyroidism. RNA transcripts yielded amplified TCR beta CDR3 regions. Second-round multiplex PCR came after first-round RT-PCR with HTBI primers. TCRdb recomputed calls from the multiplex PCR reads with MiXCR, one row per CDR3 protein. The sample has about 220,000 distinct CDR3 sequences; approximately 21% are singletons. Sequencing was done on a sample of peripheral blood. These receptors came from a woman in her forties or fifties with Graves' ophthalmopathy.

This clonotype was found many times. The V gene is TRBV30, the J gene TRBJ1-6; a possible D gene is TRBD1 (6 bases). CDR1 and CDR2 (germline): GTSNPN, SVGIG (reference sequence). CDR3 length: 15 amino acids. The V end was cut by 0 bases, the J end by 7 bases, with 13 bases between. Here the CDR3 DNA reads TGTGCCTGGAGTGTGGTCTTACAGGGAAATTCACCCCTCCACTTT. Amino acid sequence: CAWSVVLQGNSPLHF.

This clonotype was found many times. V is TRBV5-1 and J is TRBJ1-1; D not resolved. The germline V and J ends were trimmed by 1 base and 0 bases, with 10 bases remaining between them. Germline lookup yields CDR1 SGHRS and CDR2 YFSETQ. The CDR3 is 15 amino acids. DNA for the CDR3: TGCGCCAGCAGCTTGCGTGGGCACCTGAACACTGAAGCTTTCTTT. Amino acid sequence: CASSLRGHLNTEAFF.

This clonotype came up many times. The chain employs TRBV20-1 and TRBJ1-3; weak D call: TRBD1 (6 bases). CDR1 and CDR2 (germline): DFQATT, SNEGSKA (reference sequence). The CDR3 has 12 amino acids. Trimming shortened V by 6 bases and J by 9 bases, and 15 bases separated the two germline ends. Here the CDR3 DNA reads TGCAGTGCGAGGCTTGGGGGCGGCACCATATATTTT. As protein: CSARLGGGTIYF.

This clonotype turned up a few times. J is TRBJ2-5 and V is TRBV6-5, with D unresolved. The CDR3 loop spans 17 amino acids. Trimming took 4 bases from V and 2 from J, leaving 20 bases between them. Per germline, CDR1 MNHEY and CDR2 SVGAGI. The CDR3 DNA sequence: TGTGCCAGCAGTTCCGGCCTAAGGGCCTTGTATCAAGAGACCCAGTACTTC. Translating it yields CASSSGLRALYQETQYF.

As regards this clonotype: At one of its ends the junction is not consistent with the germline gene, which may arise from a read error. This chain's CDR3 is CASPHGANYSYTF. CDR3 nucleotide sequence: TGTGCCAGCCCACACGGGGCGAACTATAGCTACACCTTC. The J gene is TRBJ1-2, the V gene TRBV6-1, with D possibly being TRBD1 (5 bases). CDR1 is MNHNS and CDR2 is SASEGT in the germline V gene. The CDR3 has 13 residues.

The chain links TRBV19 to TRBJ2-6; no definite D call. In germline, CDR1 is LNHDA, CDR2 SQIVND (reference sequence). The CDR3 contains 15 residues. V was pared by 1 base and J by 2 bases, with 6 bases between. For the CDR3, the DNA is TGTGCCAGTAGTATAGGAGGTACTGGGGCCAACGTCCTGACTTTC. This codes for CASSIGGTGANVLTF.

This clonotype was detected many times. The chain is built from TRBV5-1 and TRBJ2-2, with D perhaps TRBD2 (7 bases). V lost 6 bases, J lost 4 bases, and 16 bases lay in between. Germline V gene data show CDR1 as SGHRS and CDR2 as YFSETQ. This CDR3 is 15 amino acids long. CDR3 residues: CASNTGGSLTGELFF. CDR3 DNA: TGCGCCAGCAATACGGGGGGCTCCCTCACCGGGGAGCTGTTTTTT.

In this sample, this clonotype turned up many times. The V gene is TRBV24-1, the J gene TRBJ2-7; 7 nucleotides agree with TRBD2. Germline assignment: CDR1 KGHDR and CDR2 SFDVKD. The CDR3 loop spans 14 amino acids. With 6 bases clipped from V and 2 bases from J, the junction kept 6 bases outside the gene matches. In DNA form, the CDR3 reads TGTGCCACCAGTACCGGGACTACCCCCTACGAGCAGTACTTC. This encodes CATSTGTTPYEQYF.

This clonotype was found many times. This rearrangement joins TRBV30 to TRBJ2-2; D might be TRBD1 (6 bases). Trimming took 2 bases from V and 0 from J, leaving 7 bases between them. The CDR3 is 14 residues long. Germline-derived CDR1 and CDR2 are GTSNPN and SVGIG (reference sequence). DNA of the CDR3: TGTGCCTGGAGTAGGGGGACGAACACCGGGGAGCTGTTTTTT. This sequence encodes CAWSRGTNTGELFF.

The chain combines TRBV6-1 with TRBJ1-2; 9 bases are a match to TRBD1. This CDR3 comprises 14 residues. V trimming: 6 bases; J trimming: 4 bases; junction bases outside the gene matches: 6. Germline V gene sequence: CDR1 MNHNS, CDR2 SASEGT. The DNA for the CDR3 is TGTGCCAGCAGCATGGACAGGGGAGTCTATGGCTACACCTTC. Its protein product is CASSMDRGVYGYTF.

The rearrangement links TRBV10-2 to TRBJ2-7; 10 bases are shared with TRBD2. Looked up from germline, CDR1 is WSHSY and CDR2 is SAAADI. The CDR3 spans 15 residues. The junction had 8 bases not matched to a gene; V was cut back by 6 bases and J by 3 bases. The CDR3 DNA reads as TGCGCCAGCAGCCAAGAGCTAGCGGGAGTCTACGAGCAGTACTTC. It yields the protein CASSQELAGVYEQYF.

Details on this clonotype: At one boundary the junction diverges from the germline segment, which might be a read error. This sequence joins TRBV25-1 and TRBJ1-1, with TRBD1 as a possible D gene (5 bases). The CDR3 covers 14 residues. Germline assignment: CDR1 MGHDK and CDR2 SYGVNS. Here the CDR3 DNA reads TGTGCCTGCAGTGAGCGGGGGATGAACACTGAAGCTTTCTTT. This translates into CACSERGMNTEAFF. Complete variable domain (other parts from reference TRBV25-1 and TRBJ1-1): EADIYQTPRYLVIGTGKKITLECSQTMGHDKMYWYQQDPGMELHLIHYSYGVNSTEKGDLSSESTVSRIRTEHFPLTLESARPSHTSQYLCACSERGMNTEAFFGQGTRLTVV.

This clonotype came up many times. The rearrangement links TRBV10-3 to TRBJ1-3; the D gene is possibly TRBD1 (6 bases). Germline values: CDR1 ENHRY, CDR2 SYGVKD. The CDR3 loop spans 16 amino acids. V was pared by 2 bases and J by 0 bases, with 11 bases between. The chain's CDR3 is CAISEGTYRSGNTIYF. The CDR3 DNA follows: TGTGCCATCAGTGAGGGGACATACCGCTCTGGAAACACCATATATTTT.

This clonotype has a count of ten or more. The CDR3 DNA reads TGTGCCAGCAGTGTCGGGGGAACTGAAGCTTTCTTT. Its protein is CASSVGGTEAFF. The rearrangement links TRBV28 to TRBJ1-1; D possibly corresponds to TRBD1 (5 bases). Germline V gives CDR1 MDHEN, CDR2 SYDVKM. V lost 5 bases and J lost 5, with 9 bases in between. The CDR3 runs 12 residues.

The chain joins TRBV6-1 to TRBJ1-3; TRBD1 is a possible D gene (5 bases). Trimming cost V 7 bases and J 2 bases, with 15 bases left between them. This CDR3 has 15 residues. From germline, CDR1 is MNHNS and CDR2 SASEGT. DNA for the CDR3: TGTGCCAGCAAAAGCGGCGGGGCCGCTGGAAACACCATATATTTT. The encoded protein is CASKSGGAAGNTIYF.

This chain links TRBV20-1 with TRBJ1-1; D unresolved. V shed 3 bases and J shed 2 bases, with 7 bases lying between them. The CDR3 has 12 residues. CDR1 DFQATT and CDR2 SNEGSKA come from the germline V gene (reference sequence). The CDR3 bases are TGCAGTGCTAGTCCATCAAACACTGAAGCTTTCTTT. This sequence encodes CSASPSNTEAFF.

This clonotype was counted many times. The chain uses TRBV14 and TRBJ2-7, with TRBD1 as a possible D gene (5 bases). CDR1 and CDR2 from the germline V gene are SGHDN and FVKESK. The ends were cut back, 3 bases at V and 7 bases at J, with 16 bases in the middle. The CDR3 has 14 amino acids. In DNA, the CDR3 is TGTGCCAGCAGCCAGGTTGCTCAGGGAAATGAGCAGTACTTC. Protein product: CASSQVAQGNEQYF. Looking up the rest from reference TRBV14 and TRBJ2-7 gives the full variable domain: EAGVTQFPSHSVIEKGQTVTLRCDPISGHDNLYWYRRVMGKEIKFLLHFVKESKQDESGMPNNRFLAERTGGTYSTLKVQPAELEDSGVYFCASSQVAQGNEQYFGPGTRLTVT.

This clonotype was seen many times. J is TRBJ1-3 and V is TRBV6-5; 8 bases match TRBD1. This CDR3 has 15 residues. Germline values: CDR1 MNHEY, CDR2 SVGAGI. The ends lost 2 bases at V and 8 bases at J; junction bases unmatched: 8. CDR3: CASSYRPGGLYTIYF. CDR3 coding DNA: TGTGCCAGCAGTTACAGGCCAGGGGGCCTATACACCATATATTTT.

A few counts support this clonotype. One end of the junction fails to match germline, which may point to a read error. The genes are TRBV5-6 and TRBJ1-6; D is ambiguous. This CDR3 has 13 residues. Germline-derived CDR1 and CDR2 are SGHDT and YYEEEE. CDR3 in amino acids: CTSSLFGDSPLHF. CDR3 coding DNA: TGTACCAGCAGCTTATTCGGAGATTCACCCCTCCACTTT.

This clonotype was counted ten times or more. The V call is TRBV28, the J call TRBJ2-5, with 11 bases that match TRBD2. The CDR3 length is 15 residues. With V trimmed by 5 bases and J by 2 bases, 4 bases remained unmatched. The germline gives CDR1 MDHEN, CDR2 SYDVKM. CDR3 nucleotide sequence: TGTGCCAGCAGTACCCGGACTAGCGGGCAAGAGACCCAGTACTTC. Translating gives CASSTRTSGQETQYF.

This clonotype has ten or more counts. This chain links TRBV6-4 with TRBJ1-5; D is uncertain. CDR1 and CDR2 (germline): MRHNA, SNTAGT. Trimming pared 5 bases from V and 4 bases from J, leaving 9 bases between. This CDR3 has 13 amino acids. Here the CDR3 DNA reads TGTGCCAGCAGTATAGAGAGGAATCAGCCCCAGCATTTT. This translates into CASSIERNQPQHF.

The chain joins TRBV10-3 to TRBJ2-5, with 10 bases identical to TRBD1. Germline assignment: CDR1 ENHRY and CDR2 SYGVKD. This CDR3 region has 15 residues. Unmatched junction bases numbered 5, after V lost 2 bases and J lost 5 bases. CDR3 nucleotides: TGTGCCATCAGTGAGCGACAGGGGGCCGGGGAGACCCAGTACTTC. Amino acid sequence: CAISERQGAGETQYF.

This clonotype was detected a few times. The rearrangement uses TRBV20-1 and TRBJ2-2, with 8 bases fitting TRBD2. Germline V gene data show CDR1 as DFQATT and CDR2 as SNEGSKA (reference sequence). There are 16 residues in the CDR3. Trimming cost V 1 base and J 4 bases; bases outside gene matches: 8. The CDR3 spells CSARGVGSGGTGELFF. The CDR3 nucleotides are TGCAGTGCTAGAGGGGTTGGGAGCGGGGGCACCGGGGAGCTGTTTTTT.

Ten or more counts support this clonotype. The rearrangement uses TRBV6-1 and TRBJ2-7; possibly TRBD2 for D (5 bases). CDR1 MNHNS and CDR2 SASEGT come from the germline V gene. Trimming shortened V by 5 bases and J by 2 bases, and 13 bases separated the two germline ends. This CDR3 spans 14 amino acids. DNA for the CDR3: TGTGCCAGCAGTACAACGCGGGTGACCTACGAGCAGTACTTC. Amino acid sequence: CASSTTRVTYEQYF.

This clonotype was detected many times. The CDR3 here is CASRENQPQHF. CDR3 nucleotide sequence: TGTGCCAGCAGGGAAAATCAGCCCCAGCATTTT. The rearrangement links TRBV6-1 to TRBJ1-5; D uncertain. The germline V gene has CDR1 MNHNS and CDR2 SASEGT. Trimming cost V 6 bases and J 4 bases, with 4 bases left between them. This CDR3 has 11 residues.

The V gene is TRBV12-3 or TRBV12-4, the J gene TRBJ1-1; D remains unclear. V dropped 4 bases and J dropped 7 bases, with 7 bases sitting between them. This CDR3 contains 11 residues. The chain's CDR3 is CASSSYFEAFF. The CDR3 DNA follows: TGTGCCAGCAGTTCCTACTTTGAAGCTTTCTTT.

This chain joins TRBV6-2 or TRBV6-3 and TRBJ2-2, with 11 positions matching TRBD2. CDR1 is MNHEY and CDR2 is SVGEGT in the germline V gene. The CDR3 sequence is 15 residues long. With V trimmed by 10 bases and J by 0 bases, 4 bases remained unmatched. DNA for the CDR3: TGTGCCACCCTGACTAGCGGGGCGAACACCGGGGAGCTGTTTTTT. Its protein product is CATLTSGANTGELFF.

This clonotype was recorded many times. The chain carries TRBV20-1 and TRBJ2-7; either TRBD1 or TRBD2 may fit D (5 bases each). Trimming left V 3 bases short and J 5 bases short, with 14 bases between. The CDR3 runs 13 residues. Germline values: CDR1 DFQATT, CDR2 SNEGSKA (reference sequence). CDR3 nucleotide sequence: TGCAGTGCTAGGGGCAGGGACGGGAACGAGCAGTACTTC. It encodes CSARGRDGNEQYF.